This TCR beta chain was sequenced in a study of blood T cell repertoires in COVID-19. Study-wide background: Italy, Spain and the United States were the sources of the convalescent and acute COVID-19 samples. PBMCs, B-cell-depleted T cells, or T cells were the source of the cDNA or gDNA that made up the material.

Trimming pared 5 bases from V and 5 bases from J, leaving 12 bases between. Germline V gene sequence: CDR1 SGHTA, CDR2 FQGTGA. This CDR3 has 13 residues. In the original analysis: Using reference gene primer amplification, nucleated cell counts were estimated. The method was immunoSEQ multiplex PCR; TCRdb's version includes in-frame clones alone and lacks a portion of them. That table supplies the V and J calls and clone size; D and trimming were determined from the DNA. The sample has more than 120,000 clones, approximately 87% seen once; the top ten hold 8.6%. This receptor was obtained from a woman aged 50 to 60 with active or convalescent COVID-19. Material for sequencing was peripheral blood. V is TRBV7-3 and J is TRBJ2-5; perhaps TRBD2 as D (6 bases). The chain's CDR3 is CASSRTAGETQYF. The CDR3 DNA reads as TGTGCCAGCAGCAGGACGGCGGGGGAGACCCAGTACTTC.